This is a list of T cell receptor beta chains from one sample in a study of cytomegalovirus exposure and HLA in healthy donors. TCRdb's table, derived via immunoSEQ multiplex PCR, lists solely in-frame clones and lacks some. The sample contains 130,000 or so clones, around 80% of which appear only once. The specimen was PBMCs. The receptor source for this set is a woman in her thirties or forties in good health and CMV-seronegative. CDR3s include the opening cysteine and the closing phenylalanine or tryptophan. Each record gives: V gene, clone size, J gene, D gene, CDR3 protein, CDR3 DNA. D genes are given only for firm matches. The listing skips clone size in some rows; elsewhere it reads once, few, many or a size class.

TRBV7-6	NA	TRBJ2-5	NA	CASSPSSRDWRETQYF	TGTGCCAGCAGCCCATCTTCCAGGGATTGGAGAGAGACCCAGTACTTC
TRBV18	NA	TRBJ1-1	NA	CASSPPVAQGGTEAFF	TGTGCCAGCTCACCGCCAGTTGCGCAGGGAGGGACTGAAGCTTTCTTT
TRBV7-8	NA	TRBJ2-7	NA	CASSLDREFSYEQYF	TGTGCCAGCAGCTTAGATCGGGAGTTTTCCTACGAGCAGTACTTC
TRBV7-3	NA	TRBJ2-7	TRBD1	CASSLDRVNEQYF	TGTGCCAGCAGCTTAGACAGGGTAAACGAGCAGTACTTC
TRBV2	once	TRBJ1-6	NA	CATLPEVNSPLHF	TGTGCCACTCTTCCAGAAGTAAATTCACCCCTCCACTTT
TRBV27	NA	TRBJ2-7	NA	CASRLIGGNYEQYF	TGTGCCAGCAGGTTGATAGGCGGGAACTACGAGCAGTACTTC
TRBV11-2	NA	TRBJ2-7	TRBD2	CASSGGSTSGKYEQYF	TGTGCCAGCAGCGGAGGGTCGACTAGCGGGAAGTACGAGCAGTACTTC
TRBV28	NA	TRBJ1-6	NA	CASSSPGTSYNSPLHF	TGTGCCAGCAGTTCCCCAGGGACATCCTATAATTCACCCCTCCACTTT
TRBV2	once	TRBJ2-2	NA	CASSVWESGITGELFF	TGTGCCAGCAGTGTCTGGGAATCGGGGATCACCGGGGAGCTGTTTTTT
TRBV28	NA	TRBJ2-3	NA	CASSSGVTDTQYF	TGTGCCAGCAGCTCAGGGGTCACAGATACGCAGTATTTT
TRBV28	NA	TRBJ1-1	NA	CASSLPQQTEAFF	TGTGCCAGCAGTTTACCCCAACAGACTGAAGCTTTCTTT
TRBV28	NA	TRBJ2-7	TRBD1	CASSAPGQGLYEQYF	TGTGCCAGCAGTGCCCCGGGACAGGGCTTATACGAGCAGTACTTC
TRBV28	NA	TRBJ2-2	TRBD1	CASSSVGTANTGELFF	TGTGCCAGCAGTTCAGTGGGGACAGCAAACACCGGGGAGCTGTTTTTT
TRBV4-2	NA	TRBJ2-3	TRBD2	CASSLQAGQGSSGRYTDTQYF	TGTGCCAGCAGCCTTCAGGCGGGACAGGGATCTAGCGGGAGGTACACAGATACGCAGTATTTT
TRBV7-9	NA	TRBJ1-5	NA	CASSLAPGQPQHF	TGTGCCAGCAGCTTAGCTCCGGGTCAGCCCCAGCATTTT
TRBV5-1	NA	TRBJ1-5	TRBD1	CASSLGQGGNQPQHF	TGCGCCAGCAGCTTGGGACAGGGGGGGAATCAGCCCCAGCATTTT
TRBV28	few	TRBJ2-7	TRBD1	CASSLGVVRGREQYF	TGTGCCAGCAGTTTGGGGGTCGTCAGGGGGCGCGAGCAGTACTTC
TRBV6-1	NA	TRBJ1-3	NA	CASSETGKTIYF	TGTGCCAGCAGTGAAACAGGGAAAACCATATATTTT
TRBV28	few	TRBJ1-5	NA	CASSYFAGLSNQPQHF	TGTGCCAGCAGCTACTTCGCGGGGCTTAGCAATCAGCCCCAGCATTTT
TRBV7-8	NA	TRBJ2-7	TRBD2	CASSGRAGGPSGSYEQYF	TGTGCCAGCAGCGGACGAGCGGGAGGCCCCTCAGGCTCCTACGAGCAGTACTTC
TRBV19	NA	TRBJ1-2	NA	CASSIPDYGYTF	TGTGCCAGTAGTATCCCGGACTATGGCTACACCTTC
TRBV5-8	NA	TRBJ1-2	NA	CASSPLFDRRGDGYTF	TGTGCCAGCAGCCCGTTATTTGACAGGAGAGGGGATGGCTACACCTTC
TRBV18	NA	TRBJ2-3	TRBD1	CASSPTDGTGTDTQYF	TGTGCCAGCTCACCTACCGACGGGACAGGGACAGATACGCAGTATTTT
TRBV7-2	NA	TRBJ2-1	NA	CASSLAGVSYNEQFF	TGTGCCAGCAGCTTAGCGGGAGTCTCCTACAATGAGCAGTTCTTC
TRBV28	NA	TRBJ1-2	NA	CASSLVDSDYGYTF	TGTGCCAGCAGTTTAGTCGACAGCGACTATGGCTACACCTTC
TRBV18	once	TRBJ2-7	NA	CASSPGLGSSYEQYF	TGTGCCAGCTCACCGGGGCTCGGGAGCTCCTACGAGCAGTACTTC
TRBV18	NA	TRBJ1-5	TRBD1	CASSLNNAGQFSNQPQHF	TGTGCCAGCTCACTAAACAATGCGGGACAGTTTAGCAATCAGCCCCAGCATTTT
TRBV5-4	NA	TRBJ2-5	TRBD2	CASSPREGETQYF	TGTGCCAGCAGCCCTAGGGAGGGAGAGACCCAGTACTTC
TRBV18	once	TRBJ1-5	TRBD1	CASSRETGDQPQHF	TGTGCCAGCTCACGAGAGACAGGGGATCAGCCCCAGCATTTT
TRBV7-9	NA	TRBJ2-7	NA	CSTGGRGSYEQYF	TGTTCCACCGGCGGCCGGGGCTCCTACGAGCAGTACTTC
TRBV5-1	NA	TRBJ1-5	TRBD1	CASSLEGQFNQPQHF	TGCGCCAGCAGCTTGGAGGGACAGTTCAATCAGCCCCAGCATTTT
TRBV11-2	NA	TRBJ2-1	TRBD2	CASSPKTSVSYNEQFF	TGTGCCAGCAGCCCGAAGACTAGCGTATCCTACAATGAGCAGTTCTTC
TRBV27	NA	TRBJ1-5	NA	CASSLGGGDNQPQHF	TGTGCCAGCAGCCTTGGCGGGGGTGATAATCAGCCCCAGCATTTT
TRBV6-1	once	TRBJ1-5	NA	CASRSTGNQPQHF	TGTGCCAGCAGATCGACAGGAAATCAGCCCCAGCATTTT
TRBV4-1	NA	TRBJ2-4	TRBD1	CASSQEVSPGQGAAKNIQYF	TGCGCCAGCAGCCAAGAGGTATCCCCGGGACAGGGTGCAGCCAAAAACATTCAGTACTTC
TRBV6-5	NA	TRBJ1-1	NA	CASTRPGNTEAFF	TGTGCCAGCACCAGACCGGGGAACACTGAAGCTTTCTTT
TRBV27	NA	TRBJ2-7	NA	CASSLGHHYEQYF	TGTGCCAGCAGTTTAGGGCACCACTACGAGCAGTACTTC
TRBV30	few	TRBJ2-3	NA	CAWTGISPDTQYF	TGTGCCTGGACAGGGATTTCCCCAGATACGCAGTATTTT
TRBV6-6	NA	TRBJ1-5	TRBD1	CASSYLRTGANQPQHF	TGTGCCAGCAGTTACTTGAGGACAGGGGCGAATCAGCCCCAGCATTTT
TRBV19	NA	TRBJ2-4	TRBD2	CASSNSGLAKNIQYF	TGTGCCAGTAGTAATAGCGGGCTAGCCAAAAACATTCAGTACTTC
TRBV9	NA	TRBJ2-2	NA	CASSPSPGGLSGELFF	TGTGCCAGCAGCCCTTCCCCCGGGGGGCTCAGCGGGGAGCTGTTTTTT
TRBV4-2	NA	TRBJ2-1	NA	CASSQGAMDEQFF	TGTGCCAGCAGCCAAGGTGCTATGGATGAGCAGTTCTTC
TRBV6-1	NA	TRBJ2-7	NA	CASLRGGSYEQYF	TGTGCCAGCCTAAGGGGGGGATCCTACGAGCAGTACTTC
TRBV30	NA	TRBJ2-1	NA	CAWSVGGGQFF	TGTGCCTGGAGTGTAGGGGGGGGGCAGTTCTTC
TRBV12-5	NA	TRBJ2-6	NA	CASGPGSGANVLTF	TGTGCTAGTGGTCCAGGTTCTGGGGCCAACGTCCTGACTTTC
TRBV13	NA	TRBJ2-1	NA	CASRGSEQFF	TGTGCCAGCAGGGGGAGTGAGCAGTTCTTC
TRBV5-8	NA	TRBJ2-7	TRBD1	CASSDPTGGSYEQYF	TGTGCCAGCAGCGACCCGACAGGGGGTAGCTACGAGCAGTACTTC